This TCR beta chain was recovered during a study of shared clonotypes between healthy human individuals. The study, taken as a whole, reports: A reduction in generation probabilities was seen for non-shared clonotypes relative to those shared by all four donors.

The assay was immunoSEQ multiplex PCR, and TCRdb's table has in-frame clones only and misses some. The data hold around 1.1 million clones, with roughly 80% observed a single time. CDR3 length: 16 residues. V gave up 2 bases and J gave up 0 bases, with 13 bases separating them. From germline, CDR1 is SGHNT and CDR2 YYREEE (reference sequence). For this clone: The target antigen is unknown.

V and J are TRBV5-4 and TRBJ2-3; D is uncertain. The sequenced material came from memory CD4+ T cells from PBMCs. Subset noted: CD45RA-negative fraction. This receptor was taken from a man aged 18 to 30 in good health. Some clones in this sample may be carry-over from other donors' samples. The chain's CDR3 is CASSLNRISSTDTQYF. CDR3 in DNA: TGTGCCAGCAGCTTAAACCGGATATCTAGCACAGATACGCAGTATTTT.